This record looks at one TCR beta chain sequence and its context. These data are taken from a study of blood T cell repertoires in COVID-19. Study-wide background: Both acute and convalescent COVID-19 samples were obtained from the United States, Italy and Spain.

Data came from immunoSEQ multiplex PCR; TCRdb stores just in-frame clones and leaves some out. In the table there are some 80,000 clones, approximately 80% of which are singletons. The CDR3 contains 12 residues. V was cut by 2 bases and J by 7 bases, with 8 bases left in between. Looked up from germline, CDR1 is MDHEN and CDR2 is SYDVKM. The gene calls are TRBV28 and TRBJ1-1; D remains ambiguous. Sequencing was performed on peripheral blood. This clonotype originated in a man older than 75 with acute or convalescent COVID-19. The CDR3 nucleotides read TGTGCCAGCAGTTTACAGGTGGGTGAAGCTTTCTTT. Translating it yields CASSLQVGEAFF.